Listed below are T cell receptor beta chains from one sample, sequenced in a study of cytomegalovirus exposure and HLA in healthy donors. Using immunoSEQ multiplex PCR, the repertoire was profiled, and TCRdb retains in-frame clones only, with some absent. The sample comprises over 150,000 clones, roughly 67% of which are singletons, and 5% to 5.5% rests with the top ten. The sequencing sample was made of PBMCs. The receptors here all came from a woman between 18 and 29 years old in good health and CMV-seropositive. CDR3s include the opening cysteine and the closing phenylalanine or tryptophan. The D gene is left open where the match is weak.

TRBV30 | NA | CAWSGGGVNQPQHF
TRBV19 | TRBD1 | CASSDRGFGGSPLHF
TRBV18 | NA | CASSPRDTHSGNTIYF
TRBV5-4 | TRBD2 | CASSQDAAGGPSGELFF
TRBV30 | NA | CAWSSLPSSYNEQFF
TRBV7-2 | TRBD2 | CASSLGLAEETQYF
TRBV28 | NA | CASSGHTNTEAFF
TRBV6-5 | TRBD1 | CASRRQGYWETQYF
TRBV5-5 | TRBD1 | CASSHHGQGVSGNTIYF
TRBV9 | TRBD2 | CASSGEGNSYNEQFF
TRBV5-8 | NA | CASSFTPGLTYVEQHF
TRBV18 | TRBD1 | CASSPLGDRGSSGNTIYF
TRBV9 | NA | CASSRRGPYNEQFF
TRBV4-3 | NA | CASSQDSAGSRTEAFF
TRBV28 | NA | CASRKSGGTLLEDTF
TRBV4-3 | TRBD2 | CASRPGLASYNEQFF
TRBV30 | NA | CAWNPPGGFSNQPQHF
TRBV11-3 | TRBD1 | CASSPPGQSDTQYF
TRBV6-1 | TRBD1 | CASSVQTGATEQYF
TRBV4-3 | TRBD2 | CASSQDGLAGDEQFF
TRBV4-1 | TRBD2 | CASSHAIAGGRENIQYF
TRBV7-9 | NA | CASSEAGSEAFF
TRBV18 | TRBD1 | CASSPEDRGPYEQYF
TRBV12-5 | NA | CASGLPRGKTVEKLFF